These T cell receptor beta chains were read from a single sample in a study of shared clonotypes between healthy human individuals. The repertoire was sequenced with immunoSEQ multiplex PCR; TCRdb's copy has only in-frame clones and lacks some. The sample lists fewer than 700,000 clones, around 78% seen once, with approximately 12% in the top ten. The specimen sequenced was PBMCs. The receptors stem from a middle-aged woman in good health. Some clones in this sample may be carry-over from other donors' samples. CDR3s include the opening cysteine and the closing phenylalanine or tryptophan. A D gene is named only where the DNA matches it firmly. Size is stated for part of the rows, as once, few or many counts, or as a class when the clone is expanded.

v_call: TRBV7-3; j_call: TRBJ2-1; clone_size: NA; d_call: NA; cdr3_nt: TGTGCCAGCAGCTTAAGTCGAGTAAATGAGCAGTTCTTC; cdr3_aa: CASSLSRVNEQFF
v_call: TRBV21-1; j_call: TRBJ2-1; clone_size: NA; d_call: NA; cdr3_nt: TGTGCCAGCCCGACAGCTCCTTGGAAGTTCTTC; cdr3_aa: CASPTAPWKFF
v_call: TRBV11-2; j_call: TRBJ2-2; clone_size: NA; d_call: NA; cdr3_nt: TGTGCCAGCAGCTCTGACACCGGGGAGCTGTTTTTT; cdr3_aa: CASSSDTGELFF
v_call: TRBV29-1; j_call: TRBJ2-7; clone_size: NA; d_call: NA; cdr3_nt: TGCAGCGTTGGCCCTAGCACCTACGAGCAGTACTTC; cdr3_aa: CSVGPSTYEQYF
v_call: TRBV6-6; j_call: TRBJ1-1; clone_size: NA; d_call: TRBD1; cdr3_nt: TGTGCCAGCAGTAAAGGACAGGGGGCGAACACTGAAGCTTTCTTT; cdr3_aa: CASSKGQGANTEAFF
v_call: TRBV4-2; j_call: TRBJ2-1; clone_size: NA; d_call: TRBD2; cdr3_nt: TGTGCCAGCAGCCAAGAAGTCAGGGGACTAGCGGGAAATGAGCAGTTCTTC; cdr3_aa: CASSQEVRGLAGNEQFF
v_call: TRBV28; j_call: TRBJ2-7; clone_size: NA; d_call: NA; cdr3_nt: TGTGCCAGCAGTTTGATGAGGGCCCCCCCGGGGGAGCAGTACTTC; cdr3_aa: CASSLMRAPPGEQYF
v_call: TRBV10-3; j_call: TRBJ2-1; clone_size: NA; d_call: TRBD1; cdr3_nt: TGTGCCATCAGGGGGACAGGGGGCTACTATGAGCAGTTCTTC; cdr3_aa: CAIRGTGGYYEQFF
v_call: TRBV28; j_call: TRBJ2-1; clone_size: NA; d_call: TRBD2; cdr3_nt: TGTGCCAGCAGGAACTTGCATGGGACGGGGGGAAATGAGCAGTTCTTC; cdr3_aa: CASRNLHGTGGNEQFF
v_call: TRBV28; j_call: TRBJ1-3; clone_size: NA; d_call: NA; cdr3_nt: TGTGCCAGCAGCGCTCAGGGGCGCTCTGGAAACACCATATATTTT; cdr3_aa: CASSAQGRSGNTIYF
v_call: TRBV28; j_call: TRBJ2-7; clone_size: NA; d_call: NA; cdr3_nt: TGTGCCAGCAGACCCTCGGGGAGCGAGGTCTCCTACGAGCAGTACTTC; cdr3_aa: CASRPSGSEVSYEQYF
v_call: TRBV6-1; j_call: TRBJ1-3; clone_size: NA; d_call: NA; cdr3_nt: TGTGCCAGCATACTGAGCTCTGGAAACACCATATATTTT; cdr3_aa: CASILSSGNTIYF
v_call: TRBV6-9; j_call: TRBJ2-7; clone_size: NA; d_call: TRBD1; cdr3_nt: TGTGCCAGCAGTTATTGGGACCGAGACAGGGAAACCAGCTCCTACGAGCAGTACTTC; cdr3_aa: CASSYWDRDRETSSYEQYF
v_call: TRBV9; j_call: TRBJ1-2; clone_size: NA; d_call: TRBD1; cdr3_nt: TGTGCCAGCAGCGCAATAACGGGACAGGGGGCGTTTGGCTACACCTTC; cdr3_aa: CASSAITGQGAFGYTF
v_call: TRBV7-6; j_call: TRBJ1-3; clone_size: NA; d_call: NA; cdr3_nt: TGTGCCAGCAGCAAAGATACAGCGGGAGTAAACACCATATATTTT; cdr3_aa: CASSKDTAGVNTIYF
v_call: TRBV5-4; j_call: TRBJ2-1; clone_size: NA; d_call: NA; cdr3_nt: TGTGCCAGCAGCTTGGGAGGGGTACTTGCATCCTACAATGAGCAGTTCTTC; cdr3_aa: CASSLGGVLASYNEQFF
v_call: TRBV28; j_call: TRBJ2-4; clone_size: NA; d_call: TRBD1; cdr3_nt: TGTGCCAGCAGGGTACCGGGACAGGGTCCCAAAAACATTCAGTACTTC; cdr3_aa: CASRVPGQGPKNIQYF
v_call: TRBV5-6; j_call: TRBJ2-5; clone_size: NA; d_call: TRBD2; cdr3_nt: TGTGCCAGCAGCTTGCAACTAGCGGGAGGAGAGACCCAGTACTTC; cdr3_aa: CASSLQLAGGETQYF
v_call: TRBV5-5; j_call: TRBJ2-1; clone_size: NA; d_call: TRBD2; cdr3_nt: TGTGCCAGCAGCTTTGGACTAGCGGTAGCGAATGAGCAGTTCTTC; cdr3_aa: CASSFGLAVANEQFF
v_call: TRBV4-1; j_call: TRBJ1-5; clone_size: once; d_call: NA; cdr3_nt: TGCGCCAGCAGCCAACTGAGCCCCCGGGGGAATCAGCCCCAGCATTTT; cdr3_aa: CASSQLSPRGNQPQHF
v_call: TRBV7-8; j_call: TRBJ2-3; clone_size: NA; d_call: TRBD2; cdr3_nt: TGTGCCAGCAGCTTAGCGCAAATGGGACTAGCGGGAGCAGATACGCAGTATTTT; cdr3_aa: CASSLAQMGLAGADTQYF
v_call: TRBV19; j_call: TRBJ2-2; clone_size: NA; d_call: TRBD2; cdr3_nt: TGTGCCAGTAGTATAAGCCGCGGGAGGGTGGGCACCGGGGAGCTGTTTTTT; cdr3_aa: CASSISRGRVGTGELFF
v_call: TRBV6-6; j_call: TRBJ2-5; clone_size: NA; d_call: TRBD2; cdr3_nt: TGTGCCAGCAGGGCGCGCCGTCTAGCGGGAGGAGGGTCCCAGTACTTC; cdr3_aa: CASRARRLAGGGSQYF
v_call: TRBV5-1; j_call: TRBJ2-2; clone_size: once; d_call: NA; cdr3_nt: TGCGCCAGCAGCCCTCGTCGGAGGGCGAACACCGGGGAGCTGTTTTTT; cdr3_aa: CASSPRRRANTGELFF
v_call: TRBV4-2; j_call: TRBJ2-5; clone_size: NA; d_call: TRBD2; cdr3_nt: TGTGCCAGCAGTCTTAAGTGGGACTACAAAGAGACCCAGTACTTC; cdr3_aa: CASSLKWDYKETQYF
v_call: TRBV30; j_call: TRBJ2-7; clone_size: NA; d_call: TRBD1; cdr3_nt: TGTGCCTGGAACCCCGACAGGGGCTCCTACGAGCAGTACTTC; cdr3_aa: CAWNPDRGSYEQYF
v_call: TRBV18; j_call: TRBJ1-4; clone_size: few; d_call: TRBD1; cdr3_nt: TGTGCCAGCTCACCAGCGGGACAGAGCGGAAAACTGTTTTTT; cdr3_aa: CASSPAGQSGKLFF
v_call: TRBV9; j_call: TRBJ2-1; clone_size: NA; d_call: TRBD1; cdr3_nt: TGTGCCAGCAGCGTACAGGGGGAGAGCTACAATGAGCAGTTCTTC; cdr3_aa: CASSVQGESYNEQFF
v_call: TRBV19; j_call: TRBJ2-1; clone_size: NA; d_call: NA; cdr3_nt: TGTGCCAGTAAGGGGCCTCATTACAATGAGCAGTTCTTC; cdr3_aa: CASKGPHYNEQFF
v_call: TRBV5-5; j_call: TRBJ2-7; clone_size: NA; d_call: NA; cdr3_nt: TGTGCCAGCAGCTTTGGCGGGGCCCTCTCCTACGAGCAGTACTTC; cdr3_aa: CASSFGGALSYEQYF
v_call: TRBV5-1; j_call: TRBJ1-2; clone_size: few; d_call: NA; cdr3_nt: TGCGCCAGCAGCTTGCGGCCCGGGGACGGCTACACCTTC; cdr3_aa: CASSLRPGDGYTF
v_call: TRBV10-2; j_call: TRBJ2-1; clone_size: NA; d_call: TRBD2; cdr3_nt: TGCGCCAGCAGTGTGGCGGGAGGGCCGGGTGAGCAGTTCTTC; cdr3_aa: CASSVAGGPGEQFF
v_call: TRBV6-6; j_call: TRBJ2-3; clone_size: NA; d_call: NA; cdr3_nt: TGTGCCAGCTGTCAACCCTCTATCACAGATACGCAGTATTTT; cdr3_aa: CASCQPSITDTQYF
v_call: TRBV5-1; j_call: TRBJ1-2; clone_size: NA; d_call: TRBD1; cdr3_nt: TGCGCCAGCAGCGCAAACCGGGACAGGGCTGGCTACACCTTC; cdr3_aa: CASSANRDRAGYTF
v_call: TRBV29-1; j_call: TRBJ2-5; clone_size: NA; d_call: TRBD2; cdr3_nt: TGCAGCATAGGGACTAGCGGGAGTGAGACCCAGTACTTC; cdr3_aa: CSIGTSGSETQYF
v_call: TRBV25-1; j_call: TRBJ2-3; clone_size: NA; d_call: NA; cdr3_nt: TGTGCCAGCAGTGGGACTCTGGATACGCAGTATTTT; cdr3_aa: CASSGTLDTQYF
v_call: TRBV20-1; j_call: TRBJ2-2; clone_size: once; d_call: NA; cdr3_nt: TGCAGTGTTGGGGCGACCGGGGAGCTGTTTTTT; cdr3_aa: CSVGATGELFF
v_call: TRBV7-9; j_call: TRBJ1-1; clone_size: few; d_call: NA; cdr3_nt: TGTGCCAGCAGCTCCGGGACTGGGGGGAACACTGAAGCTTTCTTT; cdr3_aa: CASSSGTGGNTEAFF
v_call: TRBV2; j_call: TRBJ1-5; clone_size: NA; d_call: NA; cdr3_nt: TGTGCCAGCAGTTACTCCGACAGTAGCAATCAGCCCCAGCATTTT; cdr3_aa: CASSYSDSSNQPQHF
v_call: TRBV5-1; j_call: TRBJ2-2; clone_size: NA; d_call: TRBD2; cdr3_nt: TGCGCCAGCCAGGGACTAGCGGACACCGGGGAGCTGTTTTTT; cdr3_aa: CASQGLADTGELFF
v_call: TRBV19; j_call: TRBJ2-5; clone_size: NA; d_call: NA; cdr3_nt: TGTGCCAGTAGTATAGATCGGGGTACGGAGACCCAGTACTTC; cdr3_aa: CASSIDRGTETQYF
v_call: TRBV9; j_call: TRBJ2-1; clone_size: NA; d_call: TRBD2; cdr3_nt: TGTGCCAGCAGCGAGACGAGCGGGAGCCCGTACAATGAGCAGTTCTTC; cdr3_aa: CASSETSGSPYNEQFF
v_call: TRBV7-8; j_call: TRBJ1-1; clone_size: NA; d_call: TRBD1; cdr3_nt: TGTGCCAGCCGCCTGTTCAGGGGGGGAATTGAAGCTTTCTTT; cdr3_aa: CASRLFRGGIEAFF
v_call: TRBV6-6; j_call: TRBJ2-7; clone_size: NA; d_call: NA; cdr3_nt: TGTGCCAGCTCCACAGCGTTGGGCTACGAGCAGTACTTC; cdr3_aa: CASSTALGYEQYF
v_call: TRBV7-3; j_call: TRBJ2-1; clone_size: NA; d_call: NA; cdr3_nt: TGTGCCAGCAGCTTAACGGCAGGCCAGAACAATGAGCAGTTCTTC; cdr3_aa: CASSLTAGQNNEQFF
v_call: TRBV7-2; j_call: TRBJ2-7; clone_size: NA; d_call: NA; cdr3_nt: TGTGCCAGCAGCTTAGACCGAGACTCCTACGAGCAGTACTTC; cdr3_aa: CASSLDRDSYEQYF
v_call: TRBV7-2; j_call: TRBJ2-7; clone_size: NA; d_call: NA; cdr3_nt: TGTGCCAGCAGCTTATGGCCAGGGGAAAACTACGAGCAGTACTTC; cdr3_aa: CASSLWPGENYEQYF
v_call: TRBV2; j_call: TRBJ2-5; clone_size: few; d_call: NA; cdr3_nt: TGTGCCAGCTCCGACAGGATGGAGGAGACCCAGTACTTC; cdr3_aa: CASSDRMEETQYF
v_call: TRBV19; j_call: TRBJ1-1; clone_size: NA; d_call: NA; cdr3_nt: TGTGCCAGTACCCCTGGGACAATGAACACTGAAGCTTTCTTT; cdr3_aa: CASTPGTMNTEAFF
v_call: TRBV6-6; j_call: TRBJ2-5; clone_size: few; d_call: NA; cdr3_nt: TGTGCCAGCAGGCCCCCAGGGGCGGTGGAGACCCAGTACTTC; cdr3_aa: CASRPPGAVETQYF
v_call: TRBV28; j_call: TRBJ2-5; clone_size: NA; d_call: NA; cdr3_nt: TGTGCCAGCAGTTCCCCCTCCCCTCTAGAGACCCAGTACTTC; cdr3_aa: CASSSPSPLETQYF
v_call: TRBV30; j_call: TRBJ2-2; clone_size: once; d_call: TRBD1; cdr3_nt: TGTGCCTGGGAGACAGGGATTGACACCGGGGAGCTGTTTTTT; cdr3_aa: CAWETGIDTGELFF
v_call: TRBV5-6; j_call: TRBJ2-6; clone_size: NA; d_call: TRBD1; cdr3_nt: TGTGCCAGCAGCTTGAGACAGGGTGGATCTGGGGCCAACGTCCTGACTTTC; cdr3_aa: CASSLRQGGSGANVLTF